What follows is one T cell receptor (beta chain) and its context. Its antigen remains unidentified. Nothing much larger sits one base from this clone, and base qualities are not available. The germline V gene encodes CDR1 SNHLY and CDR2 FYNNEI. V drops 3 bases and J drops 2 bases, leaving 14 bases in between. The CDR3 numbers 15 residues from cysteine through phenylalanine. The retained sequence is limited to the CDR3, 45 bases, with the frame set at the first base. Ficoll-Paque density gradient centrifugation was used to isolate PBMCs. The sample comes from a study of T-cell memory formation after mild COVID-19 (dated by TCRdb to the early 2020s). Some background on the complete study: TCR sequence clusters from the two donors were found to be largely donor specific. Longitudinal TCRalpha and TCRbeta repertoire sequencing tracked T-cell clones expanding and contracting after mild COVID-19 in two donors. Two young, previously healthy adult volunteers made up the cohort, one male and one female. The investigation overall reported the following: SARS-CoV-2 specificity was not confirmed for the second-wave clones peaking on day 37. Contracting CD4+ clones were found mainly in CM and EM memory subsets, while CD8+ clones were enriched in EMRA. Some responding clones were found in pre-infection memory, which suggests that pre-existing cross-reactive memory T cells took part in the SARS-CoV-2 response. Only a couple of mild cases were covered in the study, and larger cohorts including severe cases with pre-infection samples were considered necessary. Clones that contracted from day 15 to 85 showed balanced CD4/CD8 phenotypes, whereas a second wave of clones that expanded from day 15 to 37 leaned towards CD4+.

Data came from an Illumina NovaSeq 6000. Using 5'RACE with constant-segment primers, TCRalpha and TCRbeta cDNA libraries were constructed, with sample barcodes and unique molecular identifiers added in the process. Trizol reagent was used to extract RNA from every sample. Libraries were amplified in two PCR steps, with a second sample barcode and Illumina TruSeq adapters added in the second step. Sequencing of libraries was performed on an Illumina NovaSeq with 2 x 150 bp paired-end reads. In the paper's pipeline: With migec v1.2.7, reads were demultiplexed and then collapsed into UMI-guided consensus sequences. Using mixcr v2.1.11, the UMI consensuses were aligned to TRA and TRB V and J templates and assembled into clonotypes. Clonotypes were classified as expanded or contracted when called significant by both edgeR and NoisET, with noise models trained on biological replicates. For edgeR calls, a false discovery rate-adjusted p below 0.01 and a log2 fold-change threshold of 1 were applied. As an exploratory analysis of dynamics, max-normalized trajectories of the 1000 most abundant clonotypes were examined by PCA with hierarchical clustering. Separately sequenced CD4+ and CD8+ repertoires were used to assign a CD4 or CD8 phenotype to each responding clone. TCRdb itself trimmed the public reads at Q25 with fastp, ran MiXCR and retained productive beta chains. One record per CDR3 amino acid sequence lists the most common genes and DNA. TCRdb, rather than the study authors, made the V and J calls. This sample holds about 560,000 distinct CDR3 sequences; roughly 17% were observed only once. The ten largest clones represent around 11% of the sample.

The origin of this receptor is an adult woman who had mild COVID-19 (a few samples of this study predate the infection). The sample titles of this study are shuffled in the database, so cell type and time point are left out; the donor was told from shared clones. The rearrangement combines TRBV2 with TRBJ2-7; the D region possibly corresponds to TRBD1 (6 bases align). Sequenced sample: PBMCs or a T cell subset sorted from them (not recorded which). The nucleotide sequence reads as follows: TGTGCCAGCAGTGATTTCAGGGGAGCCCCCTACGAGCAGTACTTC. The resulting protein is CASSDFRGAPYEQYF.